This TCR beta chain was identified in a study of blood T cell repertoires in COVID-19. Study at large: Acute-phase and convalescent COVID-19 samples originated in the United States, Italy and Spain. PBMCs, B-cell-depleted T cells, or T cells provided the cDNA or gDNA that made up the material.

Between the trimmed V and J ends, which lost 1 base and 3 bases, there was a span of 21 bases. CDR3 size: 18 residues. CDR1 LGHNA and CDR2 YNFKEQ come from the germline V gene. In the authors' methods: Amplification with reference gene primers provided the estimates of nucleated cell counts. Assay used: immunoSEQ multiplex PCR; TCRdb lists only in-frame clones, some missing. V and J calls and clone size are those listed in that table; D and trimming were worked out from the DNA. The top ten hold around 2.7% of the sample, which has about 200,000 clones, around 87% seen once. Sequenced material: peripheral blood. The V and J genes are TRBV4-2 and TRBJ1-2, with a possible D match to TRBD1 (5 bases). This TCR came from a man in his 60s with acute or convalescent COVID-19. The CDR3 protein is CASSQGGGLRVGDYGYTF. As DNA, the CDR3 is TGTGCCAGCAGCCAAGGCGGGGGGTTAAGGGTTGGGGACTATGGCTACACCTTC.